This entry lists 21 T cell receptor beta chains sequenced from one sample in a study of blood T cell repertoires in COVID-19. The table came from immunoSEQ multiplex PCR; TCRdb's copy has only in-frame clones and leaves some out. The sample includes some 100,000 clones, around four fifths of them seen just once. Sequenced sample: peripheral blood. The receptors derive from a woman in her seventies with active or convalescent COVID-19.

The V and J genes are TRBV7-9 and TRBJ1-3; D call uncertain. The germline CDR1 and CDR2 sequences are SEHNR and FQNEAQ (reference sequence). The CDR3 length is 13 residues. Trimming pared 3 bases from V and 8 bases from J, leaving 11 bases between. The CDR3 coding sequence is TGTGCCAGCAGCTTGTTGAAGGGAGACACCATATATTTT. This gives the protein CASSLLKGDTIYF.

The chain links TRBV3-1 (or the pseudogene TRBV3-2) to TRBJ1-4; D may be TRBD1 (5 bases). CDR1 and CDR2 from the germline V gene are LGHDT and YNNKEL (reference sequence). The CDR3 is 18 amino acids. The ends were cut back, 4 bases at V and 0 bases at J, with 18 bases in the middle. The CDR3 region has the DNA TGTGCCAGCAGCCCTTTGACAGCTTCAATTGCAACTAATGAAAAACTGTTTTTT. Translated: CASSPLTASIATNEKLFF.

The J gene is TRBJ2-5, the V gene TRBV28; the D gene is possibly TRBD2 (6 bases). V gave up 1 base and J gave up 1 base, with 7 bases separating them. The CDR3 loop spans 14 amino acids. Per the germline V gene, CDR1 is MDHEN and CDR2 is SYDVKM. The CDR3 region is CASSLLGGQETQYF. For the CDR3, the DNA is TGTGCCAGCAGTTTATTGGGGGGCCAAGAGACCCAGTACTTC.

The chain couples TRBV5-1 to TRBJ2-1; 9 nucleotides agree with TRBD2. CDR1 and CDR2 from the germline V gene are SGHRS and YFSETQ. CDR3 size: 14 residues. J lost 6 bases, V lost 1 base, and 2 bases had no gene match. CDR3 sequence (DNA): TGCGCCAGCAGCTTGTTGGGACTAGCCAATGAGCAGTTCTTC. Translating it yields CASSLLGLANEQFF.

This clone was seen only a few times. This rearrangement joins TRBV19 to TRBJ1-5; 11 nucleotides line up with TRBD1. In germline, CDR1 is LNHDA, CDR2 SQIVND (reference sequence). V was pared by 5 bases and J by 6 bases, with 6 bases of the junction left unmatched. The CDR3 length is 15 residues. CDR3 sequence (DNA): TGTGCCAGTAGTTTCGGGACAGGGGGTTTTCAGCCCCAGCATTTT. Translating gives CASSFGTGGFQPQHF.

This clone was counted a single time. The rearrangement uses TRBV7-8 and TRBJ1-4; D call uncertain. Trimming left V 6 bases short and J 0 bases short, with 14 bases between. Germline CDR1 and CDR2: SGHVS and FQNEAQ. CDR3 length: 16 residues. The CDR3 reads CASRPRFGSTNEKLFF. CDR3 sequence (DNA): TGTGCCAGCAGACCCCGATTCGGTTCAACTAATGAAAAACTGTTTTTT. The complete variable domain, with remaining parts taken from reference TRBV7-8 and TRBJ1-4, reads GAGVSQSPRYKVAKRGQDVALRCDPISGHVSLFWYQQALGQGPEFLTYFQNEAQLDKSGLPSDRFFAERPEGSVSTLKIQRTQQEDSAVYLCASRPRFGSTNEKLFFGSGTQLSVL.

This sequence joins TRBV6-5 and TRBJ2-5; 8 bases match TRBD1. Looked up from germline, CDR1 is MNHEY and CDR2 is SVGAGI. The V segment lost 2 bases and the J segment 5 bases; nucleotides outside the gene matches: 7. The length of the CDR3 is 15 residues. CDR3 in amino acids: CASSYIGQGRETQYF. CDR3 DNA sequence: TGTGCCAGCAGTTACATAGGACAGGGTCGCGAGACCCAGTACTTC.

This chain uses TRBV19 with TRBJ2-7; TRBD2 matches 9 bases. This CDR3 comprises 14 residues. Germline V lookup: CDR1 LNHDA, CDR2 SQIVND (reference sequence). V gave up 9 bases and J gave up 3 bases; unmatched junction bases: 9. This chain's CDR3 is CASQWRGGYYEQYF. CDR3 coding DNA: TGTGCCAGCCAGTGGCGGGGGGGATACTACGAGCAGTACTTC.

The chain is built from TRBV7-2 and TRBJ2-3; 8 nucleotides align to TRBD1. V shed 3 bases, J shed 3 bases, and the junction held 8 bases outside the gene matches. This CDR3 is 16 amino acids long. CDR1 is SGHTA and CDR2 is FQGNSA in the germline V gene. This CDR3 is CASSLTTGARTDTQYF. The DNA for the CDR3 is TGTGCCAGCAGCTTGACGACAGGGGCGAGGACAGATACGCAGTATTTT.

This rearrangement joins TRBV2 to TRBJ1-1; perhaps TRBD1 as D (6 bases). CDR1 SNHLY and CDR2 FYNNEI come from the germline V gene. The V end was cut by 0 bases, the J end by 6 bases, with 14 bases between. The CDR3 runs to 15 residues. CDR3 in DNA: TGTGCCAGCAGTGAAGCCCGGGGGGCTGTTGCTGAAGCTTTCTTT. Encoded protein: CASSEARGAVAEAFF.

This clone occurred once. V is TRBV14 and J is TRBJ1-2; D perhaps matches TRBD1 (5 bases). Germline CDR1 reads SGHDN; CDR2 reads FVKESK. Trimming shortened V by 5 bases and J by 4 bases, and 20 bases separated the two germline ends. The CDR3 has 16 amino acids. The CDR3 DNA reads TGTGCCAGCAGCAAAAATGGGGCAGGGCTGAGCTATGGCTACACCTTC. It codes for CASSKNGAGLSYGYTF.

J is TRBJ1-1 and V is TRBV5-1; TRBD1 matches 8 bases. J lost 4 bases, V lost 1 base, and 6 bases had no gene match. From germline, CDR1 is SGHRS and CDR2 YFSETQ. The CDR3 covers 15 residues. The CDR3 sequence is CASSLLGQGATEAFF. In DNA, the CDR3 is TGCGCCAGCAGCTTGCTGGGGCAGGGGGCCACTGAAGCTTTCTTT.

The chain combines TRBV29-1 with TRBJ1-1, with 9 bases matching TRBD1. V trimming: 7 bases; J trimming: 1 base; junction bases outside the gene matches: 1. Germline CDR1 reads SQVTM; CDR2 reads ANQGSEA. The CDR3 sequence is 12 residues long. Written as DNA, the CDR3 is TGCAGCGCGGACAGGGGGAACACTGAAGCTTTCTTT. It yields the protein CSADRGNTEAFF.

The chain employs TRBV2 and TRBJ2-6; the match to TRBD1 covers 9 bases. The germline V gene has CDR1 SNHLY and CDR2 FYNNEI. The CDR3 consists of 18 residues. The V and J ends lost 4 bases and 1 base, in that order; junction bases with no gene match: 8. This chain's CDR3 is CASSAPTGGGSGANVLTF. CDR3 sequence (DNA): TGTGCCAGCAGTGCCCCGACAGGGGGGGGGTCTGGGGCCAACGTCCTGACTTTC.

The CDR3 spells CASSSRTEGNYGYTF. The CDR3 nucleotides are TGTGCCAGCAGTTCGCGGACAGAAGGGAACTATGGCTACACCTTC. This rearrangement joins TRBV5-4 to TRBJ1-2; weak D call: TRBD1 (6 bases). Germline lookup yields CDR1 SGHNT and CDR2 YYREEE (reference sequence). The length of the CDR3 is 15 residues. Trimming stripped 5 bases from V and 2 bases from J, with 16 bases between.

The chain combines TRBV19 with TRBJ1-2, with 9 nucleotides matching TRBD1. The CDR3 contains 14 residues. V dropped 7 bases and J dropped 8; count of bases not matched to a gene: 11. In germline, CDR1 is LNHDA, CDR2 SQIVND (reference sequence). The chain's CDR3 is CASTNNYRGQGYTF. CDR3 nucleotides: TGTGCCAGTACTAATAACTACAGGGGGCAAGGCTACACCTTC.

This clone appeared once. This chain links TRBV5-1 with TRBJ2-1; 11 bases are shared with TRBD2. Germline V CDR1 and CDR2: SGHRS, YFSETQ. The V and J ends lost 5 bases and 10 bases, in that order; junction bases with no gene match: 11. This CDR3 comprises 15 residues. The CDR3 loop is CASRPEIAGGLEQFF. In DNA form, the CDR3 reads TGCGCCAGCAGGCCCGAAATAGCGGGGGGGCTCGAGCAGTTCTTC.

CDR3 region: CASSAGDTSKDYEQYF. The CDR3 DNA reads TGCGCCAGCAGTGCTGGGGACACCTCAAAAGACTACGAGCAGTACTTC. The chain is built from TRBV10-1 and TRBJ2-7; D might be TRBD1 (6 bases). The germline gives CDR1 WNHNN, CDR2 SYGVQD (reference sequence). This CDR3 has 16 residues. Trimming stripped 4 bases from V and 3 bases from J, with 19 bases between.

This sequence joins TRBV5-8 and TRBJ2-7; D remains unclear. Trimming shortened V by 1 base and J by 2 bases, and 10 bases separated the two germline ends. The CDR3 spans 14 residues. Per the germline V gene, CDR1 is SGHTS and CDR2 is YDEGEE. The CDR3 DNA reads as TGTGCCAGCAGCTTGATTCTACCCCCCTACGAGCAGTACTTC. This encodes CASSLILPPYEQYF. Full variable domain (remainder filled in from reference TRBV5-8 and TRBJ2-7): EAGVTQSPTHLIKTRGQQATLRCSPISGHTSVYWYQQALGLGLQFLLWYDEGEERNRGNFPPRFSGRQFPNYSSELNVNALELEDSALYLCASSLILPPYEQYFGPGTRLTVT.

The V call is TRBV7-2, the J call TRBJ2-7, with TRBD1 matching over 9 bases. The germline V gene encodes CDR1 SGHTA and CDR2 FQGNSA. This CDR3 is built from 15 residues. With 5 bases clipped from V and 1 base from J, the junction kept 6 bases outside the gene matches. The CDR3 loop is CASSPAGTGSYEQYF. CDR3 bases: TGTGCCAGCAGCCCCGCCGGGACAGGGTCCTACGAGCAGTACTTC.

J is TRBJ1-1 and V is TRBV27, with 10 bases lining up with TRBD1. With V trimmed by 1 base and J by 5 bases, 4 bases remained unmatched. CDR3 length: 15 residues. Germline-derived CDR1 and CDR2 are MNHEY and SMNVEV (reference sequence). CDR3 protein: CASSLWGQGRTEAFF. Written as DNA, the CDR3 is TGTGCCAGCAGTTTATGGGGACAGGGGAGGACTGAAGCTTTCTTT.